The 10 T cell receptor beta chains reported below all come from one sample, sequenced in a study of blood T cell repertoires in COVID-19. The assay was immunoSEQ multiplex PCR, and TCRdb's table has in-frame clones only and misses some. The top ten hold 3.3% of the sample, which has 250,000 or so clones, 70% to 80% seen once. Sequenced input: peripheral blood. The receptors stem from a woman older than 75 with acute or convalescent COVID-19.

This rearrangement joins TRBV6-5 to TRBJ1-4; 7 bases are a match to TRBD1. The junction had 4 bases not matched to a gene; V was cut back by 6 bases and J by 3 bases. CDR1 MNHEY and CDR2 SVGAGI come from the germline V gene. There are 14 residues in the CDR3. The CDR3, as DNA: TGTGCCAGCAGGCGGGACAGCTCTAATGAAAAACTGTTTTTT. Protein sequence: CASRRDSSNEKLFF.

The genes are TRBV28 and TRBJ1-3; D is uncertain. The CDR3 loop spans 14 amino acids. V was trimmed by 10 bases and J by 0 bases, leaving 13 bases between them. CDR1 is MDHEN, CDR2 SYDVKM, per germline. CDR3 sequence: CATSGVGSGNTIYF. CDR3 bases: TGTGCCACCTCCGGAGTGGGCTCTGGAAACACCATATATTTT.

The chain combines TRBV30 with TRBJ1-5; TRBD1 aligns across 11 bases. Unmatched junction bases numbered 0, after V lost 3 bases and J lost 2 bases. Germline CDR1 and CDR2: GTSNPN and SVGIG (reference sequence). This CDR3 is built from 14 residues. The CDR3 spells CAWRGQGGNQPQHF. Here the CDR3 DNA reads TGTGCCTGGAGGGGACAGGGGGGCAATCAGCCCCAGCATTTT. The whole variable domain, filled in from reference TRBV30 and TRBJ1-5, reads SQTIHQWPATLVQPVGSPLSLECTVEGTSNPNLYWYRQAAGRGLQLLFYSVGIGQISSEVPQNLSASRPQDRQFILSSKKLLLSDSGFYLCAWRGQGGNQPQHFGDGTRLSIL.

V usage is TRBV10-3 and J usage is TRBJ2-1; TRBD1 matches 7 bases. This CDR3 comprises 15 residues. The V and J ends lost 3 bases and 2 bases, in that order; junction bases with no gene match: 4. Germline lookup yields CDR1 ENHRY and CDR2 SYGVKD. CDR3 sequence (DNA): TGTGCCATCAGTGAACCCGGGACAGCCTACAATGAGCAGTTCTTC. Translated, it gives CAISEPGTAYNEQFF.

Only a few counts were recorded for this clone. The J gene is TRBJ1-2, the V gene TRBV19, with D maybe TRBD1 (5 bases). Germline CDR1 is LNHDA and CDR2 is SQIVND (reference sequence). V lost 7 bases, J lost 4 bases, and 13 bases lay in between. The CDR3 consists of 13 residues. The DNA for the CDR3 is TGTGCCAGTACCCGGGGGTTAGCCTATGGCTACACCTTC. Its protein product is CASTRGLAYGYTF. Complete variable domain (other parts from reference TRBV19 and TRBJ1-2): DGGITQSPKYLFRKEGQNVTLSCEQNLNHDAMYWYRQDPGQGLRLIYYSQIVNDFQKGDIAEGYSVSREKKESFPLTVTSAQKNPTAFYLCASTRGLAYGYTFGSGTRLTVV.

The genes are TRBV29-1 and TRBJ2-7; TRBD1 matches 10 bases. The V segment lost 4 bases and the J segment 6 bases; nucleotides outside the gene matches: 6. Germline loops: CDR1 SQVTM, CDR2 ANQGSEA. This CDR3 has 13 amino acids. This CDR3 reads CSVGRTGGIEQYF. The CDR3 DNA is TGCAGCGTTGGCAGGACAGGGGGAATCGAGCAGTACTTC.

The gene calls are TRBV7-2 and TRBJ1-2, with D possibly matching TRBD1 (6 bases). Germline-derived CDR1 and CDR2 are SGHTA and FQGNSA. There are 16 residues in the CDR3. V dropped 5 bases and J dropped 0 bases, with 16 bases sitting between them. Here the CDR3 DNA reads TGTGCCAGCAGCCTAACCCTCGGGACAACTAACTATGGCTACACCTTC. Protein: CASSLTLGTTNYGYTF.

CDR3 residues: CASSYFATGNTEAFF. For the CDR3, the DNA is TGTGCCAGCAGTTACTTCGCGACAGGGAACACTGAAGCTTTCTTT. The chain has TRBV6-5 and TRBJ1-1, with D maybe TRBD1 (6 bases). CDR1 and CDR2 from the germline V gene are MNHEY and SVGAGI. The CDR3 is made up of 15 amino acids. V gave up 1 base and J gave up 1 base, with 10 bases separating them.

J is TRBJ2-3 and V is TRBV6-2 or TRBV6-3; D gene ambiguous. The CDR3 extends over 16 amino acids. Germline lookup yields CDR1 MNHEY and CDR2 SVGEGT. The V end lost 6 bases, the J end lost 2 bases, and 18 bases lay between the germline ends. The CDR3 sequence: CASSSSWRAITDTQYF. CDR3 nucleotides: TGTGCCAGCAGCTCTTCTTGGAGAGCTATCACAGATACGCAGTATTTT.

The V and J genes are TRBV19 and TRBJ2-3, with TRBD2 matching over 8 bases. V shed 2 bases and J 5 bases; nucleotides not matched to a gene: 6. Germline CDR1 LNHDA, CDR2 SQIVND (reference sequence). The CDR3 totals 15 residues. The CDR3 here is CASSISSSGRDTQYF. Here the CDR3 DNA reads TGTGCCAGTAGTATAAGTTCCAGCGGGAGAGATACGCAGTATTTT.